This T cell receptor beta chain comes out of a study of blood T cell repertoires in COVID-19. Study overall: Samples representing acute and convalescent COVID-19 were sourced from the United States, Italy and Spain. T cells, B-cell-depleted T cells, or PBMCs provided the cDNA or gDNA that served as material.

The CDR3 has 16 residues. Trimming removed 4 bases from V and 10 bases from J; junction bases left unmatched: 12. Germline V gene data show CDR1 as SGHNT and CDR2 as YYREEE (reference sequence). In the original processing: Counts of nucleated cells, estimated from reference gene primer amplification, were obtained. Assay used: immunoSEQ multiplex PCR; TCRdb lists only in-frame clones, some missing. Clone size and V and J calls were adopted from that table, with D and trimming inferred from the DNA. This sample carries 140,000 to 150,000 clones, 70% to 85% of them seen once, and the ten largest clones take roughly 10%.

This clonotype was obtained from a man aged 55 to 69 with active or convalescent COVID-19. This chain joins TRBV5-4 and TRBJ1-4; the match to TRBD1 covers 11 bases. The sequencing sample was made of peripheral blood. DNA for the CDR3: TGTGCCAGCAGCCCCCCCGCGGGGACAGGGGGTGCAAAACTGTTTTTT. Translated: CASSPPAGTGGAKLFF.